Given below is one TCR beta chain in context. Its antigen is unknown. CDR3 length: 11 residues. With 2 bases removed from V and 4 bases from J, the gap between germline ends came to 3 bases. Germline V gene sequence: CDR1 SGHKS, CDR2 YYEKEE (reference sequence). Unique molecular identifiers were used in preparing the TCRbeta library. TCRdb re-analysed the PCR reads in MiXCR, keeping a single row per CDR3 protein. The table includes about 830,000 distinct CDR3 sequences, 16% detected once. This sample is part of a study of T-cell reconstitution after alpha-beta-depleted transplantation in children. General observations from the study: At the one-year point after transplant, T-cell counts and TCRbeta diversity were found to come mostly from T cells that had been newly produced.

This specimen consisted of PBMCs, mostly from graft donor cells, obtained 360 days after TCRalphabeta/CD19-depleted stem cell transplant. The chain recombines TRBV5-5 with TRBJ1-2, with D hard to call. The source is a male patient younger than 18 who had a stem cell transplant for acute lymphoblastic leukemia, so the T cells may come from the graft donor. CDR3 DNA sequence: TGTGCCAGCAGCTTTTCCTATGGCTACACCTTC. Its protein is CASSFSYGYTF.